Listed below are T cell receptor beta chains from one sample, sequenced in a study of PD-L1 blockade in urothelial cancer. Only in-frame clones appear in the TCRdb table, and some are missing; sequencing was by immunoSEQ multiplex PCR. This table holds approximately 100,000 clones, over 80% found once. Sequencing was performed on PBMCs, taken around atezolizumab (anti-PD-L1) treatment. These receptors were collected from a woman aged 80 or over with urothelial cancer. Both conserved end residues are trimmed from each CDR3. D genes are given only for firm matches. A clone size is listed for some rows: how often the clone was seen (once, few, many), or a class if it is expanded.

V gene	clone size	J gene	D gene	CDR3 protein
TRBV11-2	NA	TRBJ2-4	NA	ASSPGVENIQY
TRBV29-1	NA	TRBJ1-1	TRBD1	SVVDRANTEAF
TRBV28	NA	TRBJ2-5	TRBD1	ASSTTGGETQY
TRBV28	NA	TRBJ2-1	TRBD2	ASRLSGRARGEQF
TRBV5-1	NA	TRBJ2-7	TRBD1	ASTVGPGGHEQY
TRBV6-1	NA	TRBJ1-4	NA	ASSERGNEKLF
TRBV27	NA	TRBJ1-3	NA	ASSIHRSSGNTIY
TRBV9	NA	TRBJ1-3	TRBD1	ASSATGAASGNTIY
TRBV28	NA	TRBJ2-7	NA	ATDSGYEQY
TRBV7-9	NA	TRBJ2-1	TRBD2	ASSPSGLAYNEQF
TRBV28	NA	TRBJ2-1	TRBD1	ASSLTRQGMSVDEQF
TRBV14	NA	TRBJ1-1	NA	ASSQTRTEAF
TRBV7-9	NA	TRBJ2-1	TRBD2	ASSLEAGERDEQF
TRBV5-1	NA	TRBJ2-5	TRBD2	ASSLGPSGEETQY
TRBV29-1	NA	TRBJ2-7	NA	SVGQGVYEQY
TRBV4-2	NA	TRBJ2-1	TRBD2	ASSQASGRKKNEQF
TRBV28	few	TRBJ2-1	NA	APNEQF
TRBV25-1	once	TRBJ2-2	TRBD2	ASSRTSGRAAGELF
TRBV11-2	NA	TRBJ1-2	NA	ASSLDRAGGYGYT
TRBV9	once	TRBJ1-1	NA	ASSARDTLNTEAF
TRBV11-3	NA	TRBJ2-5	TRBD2	ASSPGLAFQETQY
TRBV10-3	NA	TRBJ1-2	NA	AIHGITYGYT
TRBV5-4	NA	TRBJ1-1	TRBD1	ASSLARGRGQTEAF
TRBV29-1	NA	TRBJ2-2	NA	SVESRPGGELF
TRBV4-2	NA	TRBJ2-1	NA	ASSQDRGMENEQF
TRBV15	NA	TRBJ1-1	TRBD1	ATSRDRVNTEAF
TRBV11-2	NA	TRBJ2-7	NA	ASSGGRYSYEQY
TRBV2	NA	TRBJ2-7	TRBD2	ASMREKQYEQY
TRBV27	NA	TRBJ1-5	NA	ASSLARNQPQH
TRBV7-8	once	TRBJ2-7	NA	ASSKLRDSPYEQY
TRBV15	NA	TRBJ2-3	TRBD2	ATSSVVAGDADTQY
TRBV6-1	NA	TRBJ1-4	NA	ASSHQQGTNEKLF
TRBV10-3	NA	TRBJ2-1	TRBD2	AIRGLGDEQF
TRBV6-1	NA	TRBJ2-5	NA	ASSEVEVARTQY
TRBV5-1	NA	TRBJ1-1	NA	ASSFVGQPEAF
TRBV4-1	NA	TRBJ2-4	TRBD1	ASSQEGTGEGIQY
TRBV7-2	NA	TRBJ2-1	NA	ASSSLGGKYEQF
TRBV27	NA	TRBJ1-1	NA	ASSNFRVAEAF
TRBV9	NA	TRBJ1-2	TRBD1	ASSATGQGNYGYT
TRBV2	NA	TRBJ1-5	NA	ASNIWGLTEPQH
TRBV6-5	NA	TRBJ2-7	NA	ASSYKWVGSSREQY
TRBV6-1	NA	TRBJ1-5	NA	ASSGTGYGNQPQH
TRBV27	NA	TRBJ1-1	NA	ASWDSFRNTEAF
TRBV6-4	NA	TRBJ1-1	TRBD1	ASSRDSLMNTEAF
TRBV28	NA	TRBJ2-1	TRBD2	ASSTGTSGRINEQF
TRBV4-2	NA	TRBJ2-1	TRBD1	ASSREQGANEQF
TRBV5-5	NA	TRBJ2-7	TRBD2	ASSLEGGTAVPYEQY
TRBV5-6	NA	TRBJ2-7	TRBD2	ASSLAVRGPRREDYEQY
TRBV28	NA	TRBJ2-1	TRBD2	ASSWGLAGNNEQF